One sample yielded the 32 T cell receptor beta chains listed below, sequenced in a study of blood T cell repertoires in COVID-19. Assay used: immunoSEQ multiplex PCR; TCRdb lists only in-frame clones, some missing. The sample lists nearly 300,000 clones, over 85% occurring once. Sequenced input: PBMCs or T cells enriched from blood (not recorded which). These receptors were collected from a woman aged 45 to 65 who had been exposed to COVID-19.

This clone is a singleton in its sample. This chain uses TRBV27 with TRBJ1-2; 7 nucleotides align to TRBD1. With 6 bases clipped from V and 4 bases from J, the junction kept 8 bases outside the gene matches. This CDR3 comprises 14 residues. CDR1 MNHEY and CDR2 SMNVEV come from the germline V gene (reference sequence). Here the CDR3 DNA reads TGTGCCAGCAGCCCCCGACAGGGTTTCTATGGCTACACCTTC. It translates to CASSPRQGFYGYTF.

V gene TRBV11-2 combines with J gene TRBJ2-7; no clear D gene. V was clipped by 2 bases and J by 0 bases, with 5 bases between them. The germline CDR1 and CDR2 sequences are SGHAT and FQNNGV. The CDR3 is made up of 13 amino acids. The CDR3 DNA sequence: TGTGCCAGCAGCTTATCTAACTCCTACGAGCAGTACTTC. Protein product: CASSLSNSYEQYF.

The rearrangement joins TRBV7-2 to TRBJ1-4; weak D call: TRBD1 (6 bases). CDR1 SGHTA and CDR2 FQGNSA come from the germline V gene. V lost 1 base and J 7 bases, leaving 19 bases between the germline ends. This CDR3 region has 17 residues. In DNA, the CDR3 is TGTGCCAGCAGCTTAGTACAGGGAGCGGTCGTTGGTGAAAAACTGTTTTTT. Translating it yields CASSLVQGAVVGEKLFF.

The rearrangement links TRBV3-1 (or the pseudogene TRBV3-2) to TRBJ2-3; perhaps TRBD2 as D (5 bases). The CDR3 is 14 amino acids. The V gene's germline CDR1 is LGHDT and CDR2 YNNKEL (reference sequence). Trimming stripped 3 bases from V and 3 bases from J, with 10 bases between. The CDR3 is CASSHLAGTDTQYF. The CDR3 nucleotides are TGTGCCAGCAGCCACCTAGCTGGAACAGATACGCAGTATTTT.

The J gene is TRBJ1-4, the V gene TRBV3-1 (or the pseudogene TRBV3-2); a possible D gene is TRBD1 (5 bases). This CDR3 has 16 residues. The germline V and J ends were trimmed by 0 bases and 0 bases, with 8 bases remaining between them. Germline V lookup: CDR1 LGHDT, CDR2 YNNKEL (reference sequence). CDR3 bases: TGTGCCAGCAGCCAAGATTCAGGGACAACTAATGAAAAACTGTTTTTT. Protein: CASSQDSGTTNEKLFF.

This sequence joins TRBV5-4 and TRBJ1-2, with 9 bases matching TRBD1. With V trimmed by 3 bases and J by 8 bases, 17 bases remained unmatched. The CDR3 length is 17 residues. CDR1 SGHNT and CDR2 YYREEE come from the germline V gene (reference sequence). CDR3 sequence: CASSSLTGTGLLLGYTF. CDR3 in DNA: TGTGCCAGCAGCTCCCTAACCGGGACAGGGCTTCTTCTGGGCTACACCTTC.

This sequence joins TRBV6-2 or TRBV6-3 and TRBJ2-7; 8 bases fit TRBD1. This CDR3 is 17 amino acids long. With 1 base clipped from V and 0 bases from J, the junction kept 8 bases outside the gene matches. Germline loops: CDR1 MNHEY, CDR2 SVGEGT. In DNA form, the CDR3 reads TGTGCCAGCAGTTACTTGGGACGGGACAGGTTCTCCTACGAGCAGTACTTC. This translates into CASSYLGRDRFSYEQYF.

CDR3 sequence: CASSQATTSPQYF. CDR3 nucleotide sequence: TGTGCCAGCAGCCAAGCTACGACATCGCCCCAGTACTTC. This chain connects TRBV14 to TRBJ2-5; D is undetermined. Trimming took off 1 base at V and 9 bases at J, with 12 bases between the two ends. The CDR3 spans 13 residues. Germline V gene data show CDR1 as SGHDN and CDR2 as FVKESK.

In this sample, this clone turned up once. The chain joins TRBV4-1 to TRBJ1-5; maybe TRBD1 (6 bases). The CDR3 contains 16 residues. Germline-derived CDR1 and CDR2 are MGHRA and YSYEKL. V lost 1 base and J 5 bases, leaving 15 bases between the germline ends. The CDR3 reads CASSQVRGRGDQPQHF. DNA of the CDR3: TGCGCCAGCAGCCAAGTTCGTGGCAGGGGAGATCAGCCCCAGCATTTT.

V gene TRBV6-1 combines with J gene TRBJ1-4, with a possible D match to TRBD1 (6 bases). Deletions cut 3 bases from V and 8 bases from J, with 16 bases between. The length of the CDR3 is 15 residues. Germline CDR1 and CDR2: MNHNS and SASEGT. As DNA, the CDR3 is TGTGCCAGCAGTGAGTTAGAGGGGGTTAAGGAAAAACTGTTTTTT. As protein: CASSELEGVKEKLFF.

The CDR3 spells CASSGMGLAGGTQYF. For the CDR3, the DNA is TGTGCCAGCAGTGGGATGGGACTAGCGGGAGGTACGCAGTATTTT. The chain uses TRBV2 and TRBJ2-3; TRBD2 aligns across 15 bases. J was trimmed by 8 bases and V by 4 bases; bases with no gene match: 4. The CDR3 contains 15 residues. Germline values: CDR1 SNHLY, CDR2 FYNNEI. Together with reference TRBV2 and TRBJ2-3, the CDR3 gives the full variable domain: EPEVTQTPSHQVTQMGQEVILRCVPISNHLYFYWYRQILGQKVEFLVSFYNNEISEKSEIFDDQFSVERPDGSNFTLKIRSTKLEDSAMYFCASSGMGLAGGTQYFGPGTRLTVL.

This chain joins TRBV11-3 and TRBJ1-1; D unclear. Germline CDR1 is SGHNT and CDR2 is YENEEA. The CDR3 extends over 14 amino acids. Trimming shortened V by 3 bases and J by 2 bases, and 10 bases separated the two germline ends. CDR3 sequence (DNA): TGTGCCAGCAGCTTCCGAGGCGGAAACACTGAAGCTTTCTTT. It is translated as CASSFRGGNTEAFF.

The rearrangement links TRBV30 to TRBJ1-2, with D perhaps TRBD1 (5 bases). Germline assignment: CDR1 GTSNPN and CDR2 SVGIG (reference sequence). The CDR3 contains 15 residues. With 0 bases removed from V and 2 bases from J, the gap between germline ends came to 13 bases. The CDR3 sequence: CAWSVGSRANYGYTF. The CDR3 DNA is TGTGCCTGGAGTGTAGGGTCCAGGGCAAACTATGGCTACACCTTC. The variable domain in full, completed from reference TRBV30 and TRBJ1-2, reads SQTIHQWPATLVQPVGSPLSLECTVEGTSNPNLYWYRQAAGRGLQLLFYSVGIGQISSEVPQNLSASRPQDRQFILSSKKLLLSDSGFYLCAWSVGSRANYGYTFGSGTRLTVV.

V and J are TRBV29-1 and TRBJ2-6; the D is unclear. CDR3 length equals 14 residues. Trimming removed 3 bases from V and 0 bases from J, with 6 bases in between. The germline CDR1 and CDR2 sequences are SQVTM and ANQGSEA. This chain's CDR3 is CSVELYSGANVLTF. In DNA, the CDR3 is TGCAGCGTTGAGTTGTACTCTGGGGCCAACGTCCTGACTTTC.

J is TRBJ1-6 and V is TRBV7-9; TRBD1 aligns across 8 bases. The CDR3 sequence is 15 residues long. The ends lost 0 bases at V and 7 bases at J; junction bases unmatched: 2. Per germline, CDR1 SEHNR and CDR2 FQNEAQ (reference sequence). CDR3 region: CASSLAGQGNSPLHF. The CDR3 DNA reads as TGTGCCAGCAGCTTAGCCGGACAGGGAAATTCACCCCTCCACTTT.

The V call is TRBV3-1 (or the pseudogene TRBV3-2), the J call TRBJ1-1; TRBD1 is a possible D gene (5 bases). The V gene's germline CDR1 is LGHDT and CDR2 YNNKEL (reference sequence). Trimming pared 1 base from V and 7 bases from J, leaving 7 bases between. This CDR3 is 12 amino acids long. The chain's CDR3 is CASSQARGEAFF. The CDR3 DNA is TGTGCCAGCAGCCAAGCAAGGGGTGAAGCTTTCTTT.

The gene calls are TRBV28 and TRBJ2-7, with no clear D. V was pared by 6 bases and J by 0 bases, with 9 bases between. The CDR3 spans 13 residues. Per germline, CDR1 MDHEN and CDR2 SYDVKM. CDR3 nucleotides: TGTGCCAGCAGGATCCAGGACTCCTACGAGCAGTACTTC. As protein: CASRIQDSYEQYF.

The chain combines TRBV13 with TRBJ2-3, with TRBD1 matching 7 bases. Germline V gives CDR1 PRHDT, CDR2 FYEKMQ (reference sequence). J gave up 5 bases and V 4 bases, and 12 bases lay outside the gene matches. This CDR3 has 16 amino acids. This CDR3 reads CASSSMHTGAKDTQYF. The CDR3 nucleotides read TGTGCCAGCAGCTCCATGCACACAGGGGCAAAAGATACGCAGTATTTT.

V usage is TRBV27 and J usage is TRBJ1-6; TRBD1 matches 9 bases. J lost 10 bases, V lost 0 bases, and 4 bases had no gene match. Germline values: CDR1 MNHEY, CDR2 SMNVEV (reference sequence). The CDR3 spans 15 residues. The CDR3 coding sequence is TGTGCCAGCAGTTTATCCGACAGGGGGGGATCACCCCTCCACTTT. It is translated as CASSLSDRGGSPLHF.

This sequence joins TRBV5-4 and TRBJ2-5; D is possibly TRBD2 (5 bases). V was pared by 4 bases and J by 2 bases, with 15 bases between. Germline V CDR1 and CDR2: SGHNT, YYREEE (reference sequence). This CDR3 region has 15 residues. The CDR3 here is CASSDISSKQETQYF. CDR3 coding DNA: TGTGCCAGCAGCGACATCTCTAGCAAACAAGAGACCCAGTACTTC.

V usage is TRBV10-3 and J usage is TRBJ2-2; possibly TRBD2 for D (7 bases). This CDR3 region has 16 residues. The germline V and J ends were trimmed by 8 bases and 0 bases, with 16 bases remaining between them. Germline CDR1 ENHRY, CDR2 SYGVKD. CDR3 sequence reads: CAIGGAGASNTGELFF. The CDR3 bases are TGTGCCATCGGGGGGGCAGGGGCGTCGAACACCGGGGAGCTGTTTTTT.

This clone has a single count. J is TRBJ1-6 and V is TRBV7-9; 9 bases agree with TRBD1. The V segment lost 5 bases and the J segment 9 bases; nucleotides outside the gene matches: 14. The CDR3 is 17 amino acids. Germline V gene lookup returns CDR1 SEHNR and CDR2 FQNEAQ (reference sequence). The CDR3 region has the DNA TGTGCCAGCAGCCCTCCGAGCGGACAGGGGAAGGGTTCACCCCTCCACTTT. It specifies CASSPPSGQGKGSPLHF.

The chain is built from TRBV19 and TRBJ1-4, with a tentative D call TRBD1 (5 bases). CDR1 and CDR2 from the germline V gene are LNHDA and SQIVND (reference sequence). V was pared by 8 bases and J by 0 bases, with 13 bases between. The CDR3 consists of 15 residues. In nucleotides, the CDR3 is TGTGCCAGTCGGTCCACAGGTGCAACTAATGAAAAACTGTTTTTT. It translates to CASRSTGATNEKLFF. Complete variable domain (other parts from reference TRBV19 and TRBJ1-4): DGGITQSPKYLFRKEGQNVTLSCEQNLNHDAMYWYRQDPGQGLRLIYYSQIVNDFQKGDIAEGYSVSREKKESFPLTVTSAQKNPTAFYLCASRSTGATNEKLFFGSGTQLSVL.

This clone was recorded only once. The rearrangement links TRBV7-2 to TRBJ1-1, with 10 nucleotides matching TRBD1. There are 13 residues in the CDR3. CDR1 SGHTA and CDR2 FQGNSA come from the germline V gene. V shed 5 bases, J shed 7 bases, and the junction held 4 bases outside the gene matches. The CDR3 DNA reads as TGTGCCAGCAGCGGACAGGGGGAGGATGAAGCTTTCTTT. Protein sequence: CASSGQGEDEAFF. The full variable domain, its missing parts supplied by reference TRBV7-2 and TRBJ1-1, is GAGVSQSPSNKVTEKGKDVELRCDPISGHTALYWYRQSLGQGLEFLIYFQGNSAPDKSGLPSDRFSAERTGGSVSTLTIQRTQQEDSAVYLCASSGQGEDEAFFGQGTRLTVV.

The chain couples TRBV5-8 to TRBJ2-3; possible D gene TRBD2, 6 bases. Germline CDR1 is SGHTS and CDR2 is YDEGEE. The CDR3 runs 16 residues. The V end was cut by 4 bases, the J end by 4 bases, with 19 bases between. The CDR3 DNA is TGTGCCAGCAGCCCCGATTTACGGGGGTGGGCAGATACGCAGTATTTT. Its translation is CASSPDLRGWADTQYF.

The gene calls are TRBV3-1 (or the pseudogene TRBV3-2) and TRBJ2-2; D is unresolved. CDR1 LGHDT and CDR2 YNNKEL come from the germline V gene (reference sequence). This CDR3 contains 15 residues. Trimming shortened V by 1 base and J by 3 bases, and 9 bases separated the two germline ends. The CDR3 nucleotides are TGTGCCAGCAGCCAAGGGCGGCGTTACACCGGGGAGCTGTTTTTT. It translates to CASSQGRRYTGELFF.

V is TRBV5-1 and J is TRBJ2-5, with D perhaps matching TRBD1 (6 bases). V lost 4 bases and J 2 bases, leaving 15 bases between the germline ends. Germline V lookup: CDR1 SGHRS, CDR2 YFSETQ. CDR3 length equals 15 residues. This CDR3 reads CASSPGTLTQETQYF. The CDR3 DNA is TGCGCCAGCAGCCCCGGGACACTTACGCAAGAGACCCAGTACTTC.

The J gene is TRBJ1-2, the V gene TRBV25-1; tentative D call: TRBD1 (6 bases). This CDR3 has 16 residues. From germline, CDR1 is MGHDK and CDR2 SYGVNS. Trimming took off 2 bases at V and 4 bases at J, with 17 bases between the two ends. CDR3 sequence: CASSERVGANPYGYTF. The CDR3 DNA sequence: TGTGCCAGCAGTGAAAGAGTGGGGGCGAATCCCTATGGCTACACCTTC.

The chain has TRBV5-1 and TRBJ1-1; maybe TRBD1 (6 bases). Germline CDR1 is SGHRS and CDR2 is YFSETQ. This CDR3 contains 15 residues. V was pared by 7 bases and J by 7 bases, with 23 bases between. CDR3 nucleotides: TGCGCCAGCCGGGAAGGACAGCCTCTTCTCTATGAAGCTTTCTTT. It is translated as CASREGQPLLYEAFF.

This chain connects TRBV18 to TRBJ1-4; D may be TRBD1 (6 bases). The CDR3 has 14 amino acids. Germline assignment: CDR1 KGHSH and CDR2 LQKENI. Trimming shortened V by 6 bases and J by 3 bases, and 11 bases separated the two germline ends. CDR3 nucleotide sequence: TGTGCCAGCTCCCGTACAGGGCCTAATGAAAAACTGTTTTTT. Its translation is CASSRTGPNEKLFF.

The rearrangement uses TRBV9 and TRBJ1-3, with 10 positions matching TRBD1. The ends lost 4 bases at V and 0 bases at J; junction bases unmatched: 7. Germline CDR1 and CDR2: SGDLS and YYNGEE. This CDR3 comprises 17 residues. The CDR3 sequence: CASSKWTGGNSGNTIYF. CDR3 in DNA: TGTGCCAGCAGCAAATGGACAGGGGGAAACTCTGGAAACACCATATATTTT.

The chain has TRBV18 and TRBJ1-3; 7 nucleotides line up with TRBD1. The CDR3 contains 15 residues. In germline, CDR1 is KGHSH, CDR2 LQKENI. J gave up 1 base and V 3 bases, and 3 bases lay outside the gene matches. CDR3 region: CASSPGTVSGNTIYF. The CDR3 DNA follows: TGTGCCAGCTCACCCGGGACAGTTTCTGGAAACACCATATATTTT.